This T cell receptor (beta chain) comes out of a study of long-term antiretroviral therapy in people with HIV. The run of the v3.0 immunoSEQ assay was at survey level. The data were produced by immunoSEQ multiplex PCR, yet TCRdb's version contains in-frame clones alone and is incomplete. The sample records about 35,000 clones, roughly 80% being singletons. This CDR3 spans 13 amino acids. Per germline, CDR1 SQVTM and CDR2 ANQGSEA. Trimming cost V 4 bases and J 0 bases, with 7 bases left between them. The specimen was unsorted PBMCs, collected 2 years after starting antiretroviral therapy. The chain couples TRBV29-1 to TRBJ1-5; D call uncertain. This receptor was obtained from a woman aged 45-65 years with HIV. The CDR3 DNA reads TGCAGCGTTGGAAGGAATAGCAATCAGCCCCAGCATTTT. Translating gives CSVGRNSNQPQHF. Variable domain in full (rest from reference TRBV29-1 and TRBJ1-5): SAVISQKPSRDICQRGTSLTIQCQVDSQVTMMFWYRQQPGQSLTLIATANQGSEATYESGFVIDKFPISRPNLTFSTLTVSNMSPEDSSIYLCSVGRNSNQPQHFGDGTRLSIL.